Listed here is a single T cell receptor beta chain. Its antigen is unidentified. The data were obtained in a study of metastatic and nonmetastatic thyroid tumors. Study-level information: Thyroid patients, malignant and benign, had repertoires compared across blood and tumor or nodule tissue. Study-wide results and caveats: Relative to benign nodules, malignant thyroid tumors were reportedly characterized by significantly elevated TCR beta diversity in blood and tumor.

Ahead of thyroid surgery, no patient had received treatment of any kind. Per the authors' pipeline: CDR3 differences across clinicopathological groups were used to build a distant-metastasis classifier for papillary thyroid cancer. TCRdb re-analyzed the PCR reads through MiXCR. The V and J calls come from TCRdb's annotation, not from the publication. Of fewer than 7,500 clones in the sample, more than 25% are singletons; the top ten hold around 10%. Looked up from germline, CDR1 is SGHNT and CDR2 is YYREEE (reference sequence). The CDR3 length is 15 residues. Trimming stripped 1 base from V and 7 bases from J, with 14 bases between.

Sequencing used adjacent normal tissue. This sequence originates from a male donor with papillary thyroid cancer or a benign thyroid nodule (not recorded which). Some clones in this sample may be carry-over from other donors' samples. V gene TRBV5-4 combines with J gene TRBJ1-4, with TRBD1 as a possible D gene (6 bases). CDR3 DNA: TGTGCCAGCAGCTTGAGTGCCAGGGGTGGTGAAAAACTGTTTTTT. Translation: CASSLSARGGEKLFF.